This T cell receptor (beta chain) was recovered during a study of identifying expanded T cells in peripheral blood. Germline lookup yields CDR1 SGHRS and CDR2 YFSETQ. The V end was cut by 0 bases, the J end by 1 base, with 8 bases between. The CDR3 consists of 15 residues. This clone came up a few times. Its antigen is as yet unknown. Other DNA sequences from this sample encode an identical CDR3 as well. Assay: immunoSEQ multiplex PCR; the TCRdb copy retains only in-frame clones and omits some. The repertoire includes roughly 100,000 clones, around 89% of them detected once, and 16% sits in the top ten. Points from the study as a whole: Clone count variance between roughly 2-week samples rose with total template count.

The chain couples TRBV5-1 to TRBJ2-1; D perhaps matches TRBD1 (6 bases). This TCR was sampled from a person between 18 and 75 years old in good health. Sequenced: blood. CDR3 protein: CASSLEGGSYNEQFF. In nucleotides, the CDR3 is TGCGCCAGCAGCTTGGAAGGGGGTTCCTACAATGAGCAGTTCTTC.